What follows is one T cell receptor beta chain and its context. The clone's antigen remains unknown. Qualities for individual bases were not recorded, and no much larger clone is one base off. Library prep was done by the immunoSEQ multiplex PCR assay. TCRdb retrieved this table from immuneACCESS and kept in-frame rearrangements only. Not all clones are present; in checked studies, unresolved V genes account for under half, and no reason is known for the remainder. This sample holds tens of thousands of clones; approximately 85% were observed only once. Around 5.1% of the sample rests with the top ten. These data originate in a study of radiotherapy plus CTLA-4 blockade in lung cancer (dated by TCRdb to the late 2010s). About the study as a whole: Among the enrolled patients, roughly 17% had an objective response, and about 29% reached disease control. The investigation overall reported the following: TCR clones derived from tumors expanded in peripheral blood after treatment with radiotherapy and ipilimumab. Increased serum interferon-beta after radiation, together with early dynamic changes in blood T cell clones, were reported to be the strongest predictors of response.

The CDR3 starts with the cysteine, ends with the phenylalanine, and has 15 residues. Just CDR3 DNA is preserved here, 45 bases in frame from base 1. Between the V and J ends, shortened by 5 bases and 1 base respectively, the junction contains 14 bases. Per the germline V gene, SGHTA is the CDR1 and FQGNSA is the CDR2. Focal radiation therapy combined with CTLA-4 blockade (ipilimumab) was tested in patients with chemo-refractory metastatic non-small-cell lung cancer. This TCR came from a human donor with non-small cell lung cancer whose response to radiotherapy plus ipilimumab could not be evaluated. The source was peripheral blood, collected from a patient treated with radiotherapy plus ipilimumab. Recombination connected TRBV7-2 to TRBJ1-1; no D gene can be assigned with confidence. The CDR3 amino acid sequence is: CASSPVRGENTEAFF. DNA sequence: TGTGCCAGCAGCCCGGTGCGGGGTGAGAACACTGAAGCTTTCTTT.